The 20 T cell receptor beta chains below come from one sample, sequenced in a study of cytomegalovirus exposure and HLA in healthy donors. Amplification used 60 Vbeta primers and 13 Jbeta primers. The repertoire was sequenced with immunoSEQ multiplex PCR; TCRdb's copy has only in-frame clones and lacks some. The sample has around 150,000 clones; about 75% are singletons. Sequencing was done on a sample of PBMCs. The source of these receptors is a woman between 40 and 55 years old in good health and CMV-seronegative.

The genes are TRBV4-1 and TRBJ1-4; no reliable D call. The germline V gene has CDR1 MGHRA and CDR2 YSYEKL. V lost 1 base, J lost 3 bases, and 6 bases lay in between. There are 14 residues in the CDR3. DNA for the CDR3: TGCGCCAGCAGCCAAGGCGCGTCTAATGAAAAACTGTTTTTT. It translates to CASSQGASNEKLFF.

This chain joins TRBV29-1 and TRBJ2-3; TRBD2 might be the D (5 bases). The V and J ends lost 8 bases and 0 bases respectively, with 15 bases between them. The germline CDR1 and CDR2 sequences are SQVTM and ANQGSEA. This CDR3 has 14 residues. This CDR3 reads CSTEGGPSTDTQYF. For the CDR3, the DNA is TGCAGCACCGAGGGCGGACCTAGCACAGATACGCAGTATTTT.

The V and J genes are TRBV7-9 and TRBJ1-5; D is undetermined. The CDR3 loop spans 13 amino acids. Germline V CDR1 and CDR2: SEHNR, FQNEAQ (reference sequence). V was clipped by 5 bases and J by 3 bases, with 8 bases between them. The CDR3 reads CASSRDSNQPQHF. The CDR3 DNA sequence: TGTGCCAGCAGCCGCGACTCCAATCAGCCCCAGCATTTT.

The chain employs TRBV28 and TRBJ1-2, with D perhaps TRBD1 (5 bases). Trimming cost V 7 bases and J 3 bases, with 15 bases left between them. This CDR3 has 14 amino acids. Per germline, CDR1 MDHEN and CDR2 SYDVKM. CDR3 residues: CASMGGGGYYGYTF. The CDR3 DNA reads TGTGCCAGCATGGGCGGGGGGGGTTACTATGGCTACACCTTC.

The chain links TRBV6-6 to TRBJ2-3; 8 positions agree with TRBD2. The V gene end was trimmed by 6 bases and the J gene end by 1 base; junction bases not matched to a gene: 6. Germline V gene data show CDR1 as MNHNY and CDR2 as SVGAGI (reference sequence). The CDR3 has 15 residues. CDR3 bases: TGTGCCAGCAGGGAACTAGCGGACCGCACAGATACGCAGTATTTT. It is translated as CASRELADRTDTQYF.

This clone was detected only once. This chain links TRBV5-6 with TRBJ1-2, with 9 nucleotides matching TRBD1. The CDR3 spans 15 residues. Losses at the gene ends were 3 bases for V and 6 bases for J; bases not matched to a gene: 9. Germline CDR1 and CDR2: SGHDT and YYEEEE. CDR3 amino acids: CASSSAATGGNGYTF. In DNA form, the CDR3 reads TGTGCCAGCAGCTCCGCGGCGACAGGGGGAAATGGCTACACCTTC. Complete variable domain (other parts from reference TRBV5-6 and TRBJ1-2): DAGVTQSPTHLIKTRGQQVTLRCSPKSGHDTVSWYQQALGQGPQFIFQYYEEEERQRGNFPDRFSGHQFPNYSSELNVNALLLGDSALYLCASSSAATGGNGYTFGSGTRLTVV.

The V call is TRBV28, the J call TRBJ1-1; no definite D call. Germline-derived CDR1 and CDR2 are MDHEN and SYDVKM. Trimming took off 10 bases at V and 1 base at J, with 13 bases between the two ends. The CDR3 contains 13 residues. The CDR3 DNA is TGTGCCACCATAAATTCTAGGAACACTGAAGCTTTCTTT. It yields the protein CATINSRNTEAFF. Looking up the rest from reference TRBV28 and TRBJ1-1 gives the full variable domain: DVKVTQSSRYLVKRTGEKVFLECVQDMDHENMFWYRQDPGLGLRLIYFSYDVKMKEKGDIPEGYSVSREKKERFSLILESASTNQTSMYLCATINSRNTEAFFGQGTRLTVV.

This clone is a singleton in its sample. This chain joins TRBV11-2 and TRBJ1-5, with D maybe TRBD1 (6 bases). Deletions cut 6 bases from V and 5 bases from J, with 20 bases between. Germline CDR1 is SGHAT and CDR2 is FQNNGV. The CDR3 totals 16 residues. The CDR3: CASRDGDKGHDQPQHF. CDR3 nucleotide sequence: TGTGCCAGCAGAGATGGGGACAAGGGCCACGATCAGCCCCAGCATTTT. The entire variable domain, with the rest obtained from reference TRBV11-2 and TRBJ1-5, is as follows: EAGVAQSPRYKIIEKRQSVAFWCNPISGHATLYWYQQILGQGPKLLIQFQNNGVVDDSQLPKDRFSAERLKGVDSTLKIQPAKLEDSAVYLCASRDGDKGHDQPQHFGDGTRLSIL.

The chain employs TRBV28 and TRBJ1-2; 7 bases fit TRBD1. V shed 6 bases and J 1 base; nucleotides not matched to a gene: 2. Looked up from germline, CDR1 is MDHEN and CDR2 is SYDVKM. The CDR3 has 13 residues. The DNA of the CDR3 is TGTGCCAGCAGCCGGGACAGTAACTATGGCTACACCTTC. Amino acid sequence: CASSRDSNYGYTF.

The J gene is TRBJ1-1, the V gene TRBV30, with D unresolved. The CDR3 length is 15 residues. The germline CDR1 and CDR2 sequences are GTSNPN and SVGIG (reference sequence). The V gene lost 4 bases and the J gene lost 1 base, with 16 bases spanning the gap. The CDR3 region is CAWTGMRGSNTEAFF. The CDR3 DNA reads as TGTGCCTGGACGGGGATGCGGGGATCGAACACTGAAGCTTTCTTT.

This chain connects TRBV6-5 to TRBJ1-2, with 9 nucleotides matching TRBD1. Germline CDR1 reads MNHEY; CDR2 reads SVGAGI. This CDR3 spans 15 amino acids. The junction had 10 bases not matched to a gene; V was cut back by 7 bases and J by 4 bases. The CDR3 protein is CASKSTGTGSYGYTF. CDR3 nucleotide sequence: TGTGCCAGCAAATCCACCGGGACAGGGTCCTATGGCTACACCTTC.

V is TRBV14 and J is TRBJ2-1; 8 bases align to TRBD1. CDR3 size: 15 residues. CDR1 SGHDN and CDR2 FVKESK come from the germline V gene. Trimming removed 2 bases from V and 4 bases from J; junction bases left unmatched: 4. The CDR3 loop is CASSQSGGLYNEQFF. For the CDR3, the DNA is TGTGCCAGCAGCCAATCAGGGGGCCTTTACAATGAGCAGTTCTTC. The entire variable domain, with the rest obtained from reference TRBV14 and TRBJ2-1, is as follows: EAGVTQFPSHSVIEKGQTVTLRCDPISGHDNLYWYRRVMGKEIKFLLHFVKESKQDESGMPNNRFLAERTGGTYSTLKVQPAELEDSGVYFCASSQSGGLYNEQFFGPGTRLTVL.

V gene TRBV7-9 combines with J gene TRBJ2-7, with D possibly being TRBD2 (7 bases). Germline V lookup: CDR1 SEHNR, CDR2 FQNEAQ (reference sequence). The ends were cut back, 2 bases at V and 9 bases at J, with 17 bases in the middle. This CDR3 comprises 14 residues. CDR3 residues: CASSLFEGGRGQYF. CDR3 DNA sequence: TGTGCCAGCAGCTTATTCGAGGGGGGGCGCGGGCAGTACTTC.

This clone has a single count. CDR3 in amino acids: CASSERDGREQYF. The CDR3 nucleotides are TGTGCCAGCAGTGAGCGGGACGGAAGGGAGCAGTACTTC. The V and J genes are TRBV6-1 and TRBJ2-7; TRBD2 is a possible D gene (6 bases). CDR1 and CDR2 (germline): MNHNS, SASEGT. The CDR3 has 13 residues. Trimming left V 3 bases short and J 7 bases short, with 13 bases between.

V is TRBV27 and J is TRBJ2-7, with 8 nucleotides matching TRBD2. V shed 6 bases and J 3 bases; nucleotides not matched to a gene: 10. Looked up from germline, CDR1 is MNHEY and CDR2 is SMNVEV (reference sequence). CDR3 length: 15 residues. CDR3 bases: TGTGCCAGCAGCCCAGACCCCGGGACTAGCTACGAGCAGTACTTC. Protein sequence: CASSPDPGTSYEQYF.

This clone has more than one count but fewer than ten. The V and J genes are TRBV6-6 and TRBJ2-3; 11 bases map to TRBD1. V was pared by 4 bases and J by 5 bases, with 2 bases of the junction left unmatched. CDR1 is MNHNY and CDR2 is SVGAGI in the germline V gene (reference sequence). CDR3 length: 14 amino acids. The CDR3 reads CASSWDRGGDTQYF. The CDR3 DNA follows: TGTGCCAGCAGTTGGGACAGGGGGGGAGATACGCAGTATTTT.

Turning to this clone: Because it lacks the conserved phenylalanine or tryptophan at the end, this CDR3 is likely a read error. The limits of the CDR3 on the DNA are not certain, so only TCRdb's listed CDR3 is given. The chain combines TRBV20-1 with TRBJ2-7; the table's D gene call, TRBD1, was not cross checked with the DNA. Germline lookup yields CDR1 DFQATT and CDR2 SNEGSKA (reference sequence). The CDR3 comprises 11 residues, both ends counted. The CDR3 reads CSARGDRGGVA.

The rearrangement uses TRBV7-3 and TRBJ1-1, with 9 bases that match TRBD1. The J segment lost 5 bases and the V segment lost 5 bases, leaving 9 bases of the junction unmatched. There are 15 residues in the CDR3. Germline CDR1 is SGHTA and CDR2 is FQGTGA. The CDR3 DNA sequence: TGTGCCAGCAGCCCAAATGGACAGGGGCGGACTGAAGCTTTCTTT. Translation: CASSPNGQGRTEAFF.

The chain couples TRBV27 to TRBJ2-1; TRBD2 aligns across 14 bases. The CDR3 is 15 amino acids. The germline CDR1 and CDR2 sequences are MNHEY and SMNVEV (reference sequence). The junction had 8 bases not matched to a gene; V was cut back by 6 bases and J by 10 bases. The DNA for the CDR3 is TGTGCCAGCAGGAAGACTAGCGGGGGGGCCGGGGAGCAGTTCTTC. Protein product: CASRKTSGGAGEQFF.

This sequence joins TRBV5-1 and TRBJ1-4; D might be TRBD1 (6 bases). This CDR3 spans 14 amino acids. Germline V CDR1 and CDR2: SGHRS, YFSETQ. The V gene lost 4 bases and the J gene lost 6 bases, with 13 bases spanning the gap. The CDR3 region is CASSTGSRDEKLFF. CDR3 DNA sequence: TGCGCCAGCAGCACAGGGAGTAGGGATGAAAAACTGTTTTTT.